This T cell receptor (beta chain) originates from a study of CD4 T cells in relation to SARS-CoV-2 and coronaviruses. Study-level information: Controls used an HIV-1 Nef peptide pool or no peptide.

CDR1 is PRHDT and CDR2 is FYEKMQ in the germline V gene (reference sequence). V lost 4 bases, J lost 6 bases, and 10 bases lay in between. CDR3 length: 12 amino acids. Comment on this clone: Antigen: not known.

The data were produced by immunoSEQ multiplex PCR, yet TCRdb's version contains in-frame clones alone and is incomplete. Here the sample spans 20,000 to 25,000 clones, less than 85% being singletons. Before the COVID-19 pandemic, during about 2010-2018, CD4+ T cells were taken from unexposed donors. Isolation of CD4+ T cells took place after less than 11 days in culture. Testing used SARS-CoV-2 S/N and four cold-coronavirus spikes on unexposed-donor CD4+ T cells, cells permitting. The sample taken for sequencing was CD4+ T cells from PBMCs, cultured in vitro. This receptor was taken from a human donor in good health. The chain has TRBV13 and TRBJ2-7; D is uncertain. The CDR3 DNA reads TGTGCCAGCAGCTCCTGGCCAGGCGAGCAGTACTTC. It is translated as CASSSWPGEQYF.